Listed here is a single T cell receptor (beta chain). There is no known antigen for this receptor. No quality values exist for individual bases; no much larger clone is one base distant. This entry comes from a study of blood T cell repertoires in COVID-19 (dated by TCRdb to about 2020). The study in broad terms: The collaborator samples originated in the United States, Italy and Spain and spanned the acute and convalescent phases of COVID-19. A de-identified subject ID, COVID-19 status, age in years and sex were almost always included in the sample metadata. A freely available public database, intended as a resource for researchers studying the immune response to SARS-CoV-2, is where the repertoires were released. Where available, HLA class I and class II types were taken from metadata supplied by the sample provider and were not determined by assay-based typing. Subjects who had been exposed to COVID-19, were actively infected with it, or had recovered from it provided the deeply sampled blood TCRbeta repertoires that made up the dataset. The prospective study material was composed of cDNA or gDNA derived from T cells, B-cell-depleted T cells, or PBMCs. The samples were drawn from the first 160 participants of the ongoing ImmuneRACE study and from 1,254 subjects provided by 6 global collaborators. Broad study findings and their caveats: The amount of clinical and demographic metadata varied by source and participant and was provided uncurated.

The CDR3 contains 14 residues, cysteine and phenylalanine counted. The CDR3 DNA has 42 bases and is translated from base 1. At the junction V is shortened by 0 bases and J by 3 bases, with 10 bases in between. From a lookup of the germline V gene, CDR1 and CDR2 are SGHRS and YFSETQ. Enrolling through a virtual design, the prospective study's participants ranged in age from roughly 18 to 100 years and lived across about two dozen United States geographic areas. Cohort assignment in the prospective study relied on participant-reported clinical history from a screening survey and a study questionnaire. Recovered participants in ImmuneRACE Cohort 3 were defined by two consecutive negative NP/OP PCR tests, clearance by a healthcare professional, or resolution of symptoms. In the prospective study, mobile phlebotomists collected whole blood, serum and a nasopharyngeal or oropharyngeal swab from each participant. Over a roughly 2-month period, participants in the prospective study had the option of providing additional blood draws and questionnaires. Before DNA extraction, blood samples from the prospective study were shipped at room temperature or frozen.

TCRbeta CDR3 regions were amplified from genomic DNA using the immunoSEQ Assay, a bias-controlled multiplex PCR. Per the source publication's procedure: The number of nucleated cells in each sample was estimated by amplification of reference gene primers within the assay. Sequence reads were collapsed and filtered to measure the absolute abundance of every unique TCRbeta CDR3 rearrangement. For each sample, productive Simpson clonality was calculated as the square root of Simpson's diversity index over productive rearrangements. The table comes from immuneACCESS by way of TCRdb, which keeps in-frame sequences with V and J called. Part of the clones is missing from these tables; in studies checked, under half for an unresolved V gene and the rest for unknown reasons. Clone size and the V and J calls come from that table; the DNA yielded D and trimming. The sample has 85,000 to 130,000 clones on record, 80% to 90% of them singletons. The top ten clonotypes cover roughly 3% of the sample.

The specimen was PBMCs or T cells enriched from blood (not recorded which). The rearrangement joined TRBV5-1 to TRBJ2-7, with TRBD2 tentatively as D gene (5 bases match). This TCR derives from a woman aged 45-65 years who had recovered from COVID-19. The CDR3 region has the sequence CASSLGGLLYEQYF. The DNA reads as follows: TGCGCCAGCAGCTTGGGTGGACTCCTCTACGAGCAGTACTTC.